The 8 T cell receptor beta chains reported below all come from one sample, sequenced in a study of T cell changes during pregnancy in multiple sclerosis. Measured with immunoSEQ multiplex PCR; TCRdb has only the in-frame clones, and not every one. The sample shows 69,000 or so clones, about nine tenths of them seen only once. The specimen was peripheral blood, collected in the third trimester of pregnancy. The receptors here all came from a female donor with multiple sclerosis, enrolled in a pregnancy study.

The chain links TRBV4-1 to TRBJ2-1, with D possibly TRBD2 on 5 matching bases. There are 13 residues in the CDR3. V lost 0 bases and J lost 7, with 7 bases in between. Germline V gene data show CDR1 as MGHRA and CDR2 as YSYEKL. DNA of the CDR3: TGCGCCAGCAGCCAAGATTGGGAGAATGAGCAGTTCTTC. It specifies CASSQDWENEQFF.

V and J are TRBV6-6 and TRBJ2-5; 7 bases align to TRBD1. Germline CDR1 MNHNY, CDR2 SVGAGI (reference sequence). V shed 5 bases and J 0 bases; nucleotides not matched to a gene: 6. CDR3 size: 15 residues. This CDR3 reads CASSQDRTYQETQYF. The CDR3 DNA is TGTGCCAGCAGTCAGGACAGGACGTACCAAGAGACCCAGTACTTC.

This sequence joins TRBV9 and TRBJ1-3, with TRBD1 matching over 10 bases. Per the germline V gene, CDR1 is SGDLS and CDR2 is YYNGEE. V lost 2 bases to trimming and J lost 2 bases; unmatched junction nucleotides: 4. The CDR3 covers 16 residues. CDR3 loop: CASSVTGQGAGNTIYF. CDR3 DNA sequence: TGTGCCAGCAGCGTCACCGGACAGGGGGCTGGAAACACCATATATTTT.

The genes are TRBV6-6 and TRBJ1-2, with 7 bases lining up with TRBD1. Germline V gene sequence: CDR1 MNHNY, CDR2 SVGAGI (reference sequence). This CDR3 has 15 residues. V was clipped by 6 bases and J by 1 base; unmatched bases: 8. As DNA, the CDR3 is TGTGCCAGCAGGAGACAGGGAGGCGGTAACTATGGCTACACCTTC. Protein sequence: CASRRQGGGNYGYTF.

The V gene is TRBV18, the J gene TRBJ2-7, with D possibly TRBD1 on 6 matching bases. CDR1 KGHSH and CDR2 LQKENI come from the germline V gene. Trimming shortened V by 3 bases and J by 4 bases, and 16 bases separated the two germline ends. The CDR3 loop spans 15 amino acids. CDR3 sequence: CASSPSQGRSYEQYF. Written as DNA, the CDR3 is TGTGCCAGCTCACCGTCTCAGGGGAGATCATACGAGCAGTACTTC.

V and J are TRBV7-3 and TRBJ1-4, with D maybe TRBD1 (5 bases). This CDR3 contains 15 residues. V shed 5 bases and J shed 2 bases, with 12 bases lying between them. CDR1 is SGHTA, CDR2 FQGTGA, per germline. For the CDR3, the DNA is TGTGCCAGCAGCCTAAGGGGAGGGACTAATGAAAAACTGTTTTTT. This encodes CASSLRGGTNEKLFF.

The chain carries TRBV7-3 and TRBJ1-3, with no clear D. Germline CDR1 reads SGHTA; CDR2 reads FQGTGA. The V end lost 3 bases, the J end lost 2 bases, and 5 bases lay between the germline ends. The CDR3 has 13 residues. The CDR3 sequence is CASSLAPGNTIYF. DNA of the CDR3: TGTGCCAGCAGCTTGGCACCTGGAAACACCATATATTTT.

DNA of the CDR3: TGTGCCAGCAGCCCCTGGGGACTAGCGGGGGAGGGGGAGACCCAGTACTTC. Its protein is CASSPWGLAGEGETQYF. V gene TRBV5-4 combines with J gene TRBJ2-5; 14 bases agree with TRBD2. V gave up 4 bases and J gave up 5 bases; unmatched junction bases: 10. CDR1 and CDR2 from the germline V gene are SGHNT and YYREEE (reference sequence). The CDR3 consists of 17 residues. Full variable domain (outside the CDR3, taken from reference TRBV5-4 and TRBJ2-5): ETGVTQSPTHLIKTRGQQVTLRCSSQSGHNTVSWYQQALGQGPQFIFQYYREEENGRGNFPPRFSGLQFPNYSSELNVNALELDDSALYLCASSPWGLAGEGETQYFGPGTRLLVL.